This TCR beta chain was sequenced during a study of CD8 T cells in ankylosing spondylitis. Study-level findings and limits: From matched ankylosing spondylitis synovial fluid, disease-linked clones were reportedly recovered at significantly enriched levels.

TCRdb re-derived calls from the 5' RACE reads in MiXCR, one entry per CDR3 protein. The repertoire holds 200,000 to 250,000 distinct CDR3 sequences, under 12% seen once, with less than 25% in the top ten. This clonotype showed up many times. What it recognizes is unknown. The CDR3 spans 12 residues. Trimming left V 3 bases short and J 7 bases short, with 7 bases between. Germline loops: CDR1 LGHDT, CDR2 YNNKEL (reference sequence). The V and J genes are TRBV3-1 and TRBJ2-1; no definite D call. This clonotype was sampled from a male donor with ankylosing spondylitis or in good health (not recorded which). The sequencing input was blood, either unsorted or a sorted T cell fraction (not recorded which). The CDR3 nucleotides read TGTGCCAGCAGCCAGCTTGGGAATGAGCAGTTCTTC. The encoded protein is CASSQLGNEQFF.